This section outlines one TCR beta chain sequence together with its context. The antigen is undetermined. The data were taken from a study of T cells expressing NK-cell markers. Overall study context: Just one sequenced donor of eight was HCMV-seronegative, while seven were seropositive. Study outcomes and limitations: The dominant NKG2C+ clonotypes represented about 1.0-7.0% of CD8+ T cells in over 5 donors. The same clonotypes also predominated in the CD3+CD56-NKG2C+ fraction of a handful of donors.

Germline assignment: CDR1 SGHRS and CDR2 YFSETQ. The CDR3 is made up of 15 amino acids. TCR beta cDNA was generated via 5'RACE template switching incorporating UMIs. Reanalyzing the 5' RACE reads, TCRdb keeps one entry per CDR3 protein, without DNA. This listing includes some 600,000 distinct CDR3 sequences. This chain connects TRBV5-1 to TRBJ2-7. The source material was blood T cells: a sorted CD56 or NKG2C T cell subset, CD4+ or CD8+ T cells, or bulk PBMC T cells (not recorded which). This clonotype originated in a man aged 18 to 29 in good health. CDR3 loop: CASSLVLGNNYEQYF.